Each of the 21 T cell receptor beta chains below was sequenced from the same sample in a study of T cell responses to AZD1222 COVID-19 vaccine (dated by TCRdb to about 2021). The receptor library was made with the immunoSEQ multiplex PCR assay. TCRdb carries this immuneACCESS record with in-frame sequences only. Its versions omit some clonotypes, under half of them owing to an unresolved V gene in the studies checked, with the rest unexplained. Counted in this sample were about 100,000 clones; roughly 89% of them appeared once. The top ten constitute approximately 15% of the sample. The intended sense of this specimen's time point label: baseline before first vaccination. Sequenced material: peripheral blood, taken on day 0 of AZD1222 vaccination. Receptor source: an adult in good health.

The chain carries TRBV6-6 and TRBJ1-1; the match to TRBD1 covers 7 bases. This CDR3 contains 14 residues. CDR1 MNHNY and CDR2 SVGAGI come from the germline V gene (reference sequence). Trimming took 4 bases from V and 11 from J; bases not matched to a gene: 13. CDR3 region: CASSLPGQANGAFF. The CDR3 DNA follows: TGTGCCAGCAGTTTACCAGGACAGGCGAATGGGGCTTTCTTT.

The gene calls are TRBV6-2 or TRBV6-3 and TRBJ1-5; D ambiguous. From germline, CDR1 is MNHEY and CDR2 SVGEGT. Trimming stripped 1 base from V and 0 bases from J, with 7 bases between. The CDR3 is made up of 15 amino acids. This CDR3 reads CASSYFGNSNQPQHF. CDR3 in DNA: TGTGCCAGCAGTTACTTTGGGAATAGCAATCAGCCCCAGCATTTT.

This clone is a singleton in its sample. The chain links TRBV6-1 to TRBJ2-3; D unclear. V lost 0 bases, J lost 2 bases, and 9 bases lay in between. CDR1 MNHNS and CDR2 SASEGT come from the germline V gene. The CDR3 contains 15 residues. CDR3: CASSEALALTDTQYF. The CDR3 DNA reads TGTGCCAGCAGTGAAGCGCTCGCACTCACAGATACGCAGTATTTT.

This clone has more than one count but fewer than ten. This rearrangement joins TRBV3-1 (or the pseudogene TRBV3-2) to TRBJ1-2; 8 nucleotides line up with TRBD1. Trimming at V came to 0 bases and at J to 8 bases, leaving 5 bases not matched to a gene. This CDR3 spans 14 amino acids. Germline lookup yields CDR1 LGHDT and CDR2 YNNKEL (reference sequence). CDR3 sequence reads: CASSQDDRGGGYTF. The CDR3 DNA reads as TGTGCCAGCAGCCAAGATGACAGGGGAGGCGGCTACACCTTC.

The genes are TRBV11-2 and TRBJ2-3; D gene unclear. Germline V gives CDR1 SGHAT, CDR2 FQNNGV. The CDR3 extends over 15 amino acids. With 2 bases removed from V and 8 bases from J, the gap between germline ends came to 17 bases. The CDR3 DNA reads as TGTGCCAGCAGCTTACGCCTTCAGTCTTCAAGTACGCAGTATTTT. This gives the protein CASSLRLQSSSTQYF.

A remark on this clone: Other DNA sequences within the sample encode an identical CDR3. This chain joins TRBV18 and TRBJ1-1; D unresolved. The germline V and J ends were trimmed by 2 bases and 1 base, with 5 bases remaining between them. From germline, CDR1 is KGHSH and CDR2 LQKENI. The CDR3 covers 13 residues. In DNA, the CDR3 is TGTGCCAGCTCACCAGGGCAGAACACTGAAGCTTTCTTT. Translating it yields CASSPGQNTEAFF. The full variable domain, completed using reference TRBV18 and TRBJ1-1, is NAGVMQNPRHLVRRRGQEARLRCSPMKGHSHVYWYRQLPEEGLKFMVYLQKENIIDESGMPKERFSAEFPKEGPSILRIQQVVRGDSAAYFCASSPGQNTEAFFGQGTRLTVV.

The chain joins TRBV7-2 to TRBJ2-2; D remains ambiguous. The CDR3 spans 16 residues. The V and J ends lost 3 bases and 1 base respectively, with 12 bases between them. From germline, CDR1 is SGHTA and CDR2 FQGNSA. The CDR3 loop reads CASSFRQPKNTGELFF. The CDR3 DNA is TGTGCCAGCAGCTTTAGGCAACCGAAGAACACCGGGGAGCTGTTTTTT.

J is TRBJ2-6 and V is TRBV12-5, with 9 bases fitting TRBD1. There are 20 residues in the CDR3. Unmatched junction bases numbered 9, after V lost 0 bases and J lost 0 bases. The germline V gene has CDR1 LGHNT and CDR2 FRNRAP. The CDR3 DNA reads as TGTGCTAGTGGTTTGGTAATTTTGGGGACAGGGTTCTCTGGGGCCAACGTCCTGACTTTC. This gives the protein CASGLVILGTGFSGANVLTF. The whole variable domain, filled in from reference TRBV12-5 and TRBJ2-6, reads DARVTQTPRHKVTEMGQEVTMRCQPILGHNTVFWYRQTMMQGLELLAYFRNRAPLDDSGMPKDRFSAEMPDATLATLKIQPSEPRDSAVYFCASGLVILGTGFSGANVLTFGAGSRLTVL.

The chain has TRBV28 and TRBJ1-1; D is unresolved. CDR1 is MDHEN and CDR2 is SYDVKM in the germline V gene. This CDR3 region has 12 residues. V lost 3 bases and J lost 6, with 8 bases in between. CDR3 in amino acids: CASSFGGSEAFF. The CDR3 DNA reads TGTGCCAGCAGTTTTGGAGGTTCTGAAGCTTTCTTT.

This chain links TRBV6-1 with TRBJ1-1; 11 bases are shared with TRBD1. The CDR3 extends over 15 amino acids. Germline CDR1 is MNHNS and CDR2 is SASEGT. The trim removed 3 bases at V and 6 bases at J, leaving 6 bases unmatched. Here the CDR3 reads CASSDVGQGVPEAFF. Here the CDR3 DNA reads TGTGCCAGCAGTGATGTGGGACAGGGGGTTCCTGAAGCTTTCTTT.

This clone was found once. V gene TRBV28 combines with J gene TRBJ1-1, with D maybe TRBD1 (5 bases). V lost 6 bases to trimming and J lost 2 bases, with 10 bases between them. The V gene's germline CDR1 is MDHEN and CDR2 SYDVKM. This CDR3 region has 13 residues. CDR3 sequence: CASRSTGNTEAFF. The CDR3 coding sequence is TGTGCCAGCAGATCAACAGGTAACACTGAAGCTTTCTTT. Supplemented by reference TRBV28 and TRBJ1-1, the full variable domain reads DVKVTQSSRYLVKRTGEKVFLECVQDMDHENMFWYRQDPGLGLRLIYFSYDVKMKEKGDIPEGYSVSREKKERFSLILESASTNQTSMYLCASRSTGNTEAFFGQGTRLTVV.

The V call is TRBV28, the J call TRBJ1-5, with D possibly matching TRBD1 (5 bases). V lost 2 bases and J lost 7, with 15 bases in between. The CDR3 extends over 15 amino acids. Germline-derived CDR1 and CDR2 are MDHEN and SYDVKM. The CDR3 spells CASSLGGTDGQPQHF. CDR3 nucleotide sequence: TGTGCCAGCAGTTTAGGCGGGACGGATGGGCAGCCCCAGCATTTT.

This rearrangement joins TRBV6-5 to TRBJ1-5; D gene unclear. Trimming cost V 3 bases and J 0 bases, with 9 bases left between them. The CDR3 consists of 15 residues. Looked up from germline, CDR1 is MNHEY and CDR2 is SVGAGI. CDR3 sequence: CASSYSLYSNQPQHF. For the CDR3, the DNA is TGTGCCAGCAGTTATAGTCTTTATAGCAATCAGCCCCAGCATTTT.

The rearrangement joins TRBV2 to TRBJ2-7; no clear D. Germline V gene lookup returns CDR1 SNHLY and CDR2 FYNNEI. Between the trimmed V and J ends, which lost 0 bases and 1 base, there was a span of 4 bases. This CDR3 spans 13 amino acids. CDR3 in amino acids: CASSEAPSYEQYF. In DNA form, the CDR3 reads TGTGCCAGCAGTGAAGCGCCATCCTACGAGCAGTACTTC.

This chain uses TRBV4-2 with TRBJ2-1, with 9 positions matching TRBD2. Germline values: CDR1 LGHNA, CDR2 YNFKEQ. V dropped 3 bases and J dropped 4; count of bases not matched to a gene: 7. The CDR3 has 16 amino acids. In DNA, the CDR3 is TGTGCCAGCAGCCATGGCGGGGGGGGATTTTACAATGAGCAGTTCTTC. It specifies CASSHGGGGFYNEQFF.

The chain employs TRBV14 and TRBJ1-6; weak D call: TRBD1 (5 bases). The CDR3 loop spans 15 amino acids. The V end lost 4 bases, the J end lost 6 bases, and 13 bases lay between the germline ends. Germline CDR1 SGHDN, CDR2 FVKESK. CDR3 loop: CASSLRGGGNSPLHF. As DNA, the CDR3 is TGTGCCAGCAGCCTAAGGGGTGGGGGTAATTCACCCCTCCACTTT.

A single count supports this clone. This chain uses TRBV27 with TRBJ2-1; tentative D call: TRBD1 (5 bases). CDR1 and CDR2 (germline): MNHEY, SMNVEV (reference sequence). V lost 8 bases and J 6 bases, leaving 20 bases between the germline ends. The CDR3 has 15 residues. The CDR3: CASEIFRATANEQFF. The CDR3 DNA reads TGTGCCAGCGAAATCTTCAGGGCCACTGCCAATGAGCAGTTCTTC.

This rearrangement joins TRBV19 to TRBJ2-1; weak D call: TRBD1 (5 bases). There are 15 residues in the CDR3. The germline CDR1 and CDR2 sequences are LNHDA and SQIVND (reference sequence). V was clipped by 6 bases and J by 2 bases, with 14 bases between them. CDR3 coding DNA: TGTGCCAGTAGGGTAGGGGCCTCGGCCTACAATGAGCAGTTCTTC. Translation: CASRVGASAYNEQFF.

J is TRBJ1-5 and V is TRBV5-6; 8 positions agree with TRBD1. With 3 bases clipped from V and 4 bases from J, the junction kept 3 bases outside the gene matches. The CDR3 sequence is 14 residues long. Germline CDR1 and CDR2: SGHDT and YYEEEE. CDR3: CASSSGQGNQPQHF. The CDR3 nucleotides are TGTGCCAGCAGCTCCGGACAGGGTAATCAGCCCCAGCATTTT. The whole variable domain, filled in from reference TRBV5-6 and TRBJ1-5, reads DAGVTQSPTHLIKTRGQQVTLRCSPKSGHDTVSWYQQALGQGPQFIFQYYEEEERQRGNFPDRFSGHQFPNYSSELNVNALLLGDSALYLCASSSGQGNQPQHFGDGTRLSIL.

This clone showed up just once. The V and J genes are TRBV7-9 and TRBJ2-2; 8 positions match TRBD1. V shed 3 bases, J shed 1 base, and the junction held 4 bases outside the gene matches. Germline V CDR1 and CDR2: SEHNR, FQNEAQ (reference sequence). The CDR3 contains 16 residues. The CDR3 region is CASSFPGTGNTGELFF. CDR3 in DNA: TGTGCCAGCAGCTTCCCCGGGACAGGGAACACCGGGGAGCTGTTTTTT.

This clone was seen once. The chain combines TRBV5-6 with TRBJ2-7; TRBD2 is a possible D gene (6 bases). V was shortened by 4 bases and J by 0 bases, with 11 bases between the two germline ends. Germline-derived CDR1 and CDR2 are SGHDT and YYEEEE. There are 14 residues in the CDR3. This CDR3 is CASSRGGSSYEQYF. CDR3 in DNA: TGTGCCAGCAGCCGAGGAGGGAGCTCCTACGAGCAGTACTTC. Combining the CDR3 with reference TRBV5-6 and TRBJ2-7 gives the whole variable domain DAGVTQSPTHLIKTRGQQVTLRCSPKSGHDTVSWYQQALGQGPQFIFQYYEEEERQRGNFPDRFSGHQFPNYSSELNVNALLLGDSALYLCASSRGGSSYEQYFGPGTRLTVT.